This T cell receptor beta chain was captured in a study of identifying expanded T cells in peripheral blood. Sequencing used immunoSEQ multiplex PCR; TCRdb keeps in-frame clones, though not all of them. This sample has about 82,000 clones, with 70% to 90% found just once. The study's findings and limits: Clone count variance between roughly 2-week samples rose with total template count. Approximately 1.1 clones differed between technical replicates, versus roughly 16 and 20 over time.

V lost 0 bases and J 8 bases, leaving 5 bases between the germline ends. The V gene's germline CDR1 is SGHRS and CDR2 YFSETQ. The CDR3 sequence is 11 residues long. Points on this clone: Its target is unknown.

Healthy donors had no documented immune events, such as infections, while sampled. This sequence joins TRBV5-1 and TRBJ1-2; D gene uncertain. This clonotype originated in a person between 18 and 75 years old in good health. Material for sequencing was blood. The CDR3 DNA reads TGCGCCAGCAGCTTGGCCGGAGGCTACACCTTC. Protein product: CASSLAGGYTF.